The next 13 T cell receptor beta chains were all read from a single sample in a study of sequential checkpoint blockade in melanoma. This sample's treatment: randomized to nivolumab then ipilimumab (arm A) or the reverse (arm B). The data were produced by immunoSEQ multiplex PCR, yet TCRdb's version contains in-frame clones alone and is incomplete. In the table there are thousands of clones, approximately 20% of which are singletons. Sequenced material: tumor tissue (inferred from file names), taken from a patient given nivolumab and ipilimumab in sequence. The source is a human donor with melanoma.

The rearrangement links TRBV23-1 to TRBJ2-5; D unclear. TRBV23-1 is classed as an ORF, of uncertain function. CDR3 length equals 16 residues. The germline V and J ends were trimmed by 4 bases and 2 bases, with 17 bases remaining between them. The CDR3 loop is CASSPHFLWVQETQYF. CDR3 nucleotide sequence: TGCGCCAGCAGTCCCCATTTTTTGTGGGTACAAGAGACCCAGTACTTC.

The table lists this clone with a few counts. V is TRBV28 and J is TRBJ1-1, with 8 nucleotides matching TRBD1. The CDR3 has 15 residues. Trimming removed 2 bases from V and 5 bases from J; junction bases left unmatched: 7. The germline CDR1 and CDR2 sequences are MDHEN and SYDVKM. CDR3 coding DNA: TGTGCCAGCAGTTTAAGGACAGGGCGCGGAACTGAAGCTTTCTTT. This codes for CASSLRTGRGTEAFF.

The chain couples TRBV9 to TRBJ1-2; 7 bases line up with TRBD1. V lost 3 bases and J lost 1; bases outside the gene matches: 3. The CDR3 consists of 14 residues. Germline lookup yields CDR1 SGDLS and CDR2 YYNGEE. DNA for the CDR3: TGTGCCAGCAGCGCGACAGGGCATAACTATGGCTACACCTTC. Amino acid sequence: CASSATGHNYGYTF.

This clone has just a few counts. The chain is built from TRBV10-3 and TRBJ2-6; D gene ambiguous. This CDR3 is built from 13 residues. The germline V gene encodes CDR1 ENHRY and CDR2 SYGVKD. The ends were cut back, 2 bases at V and 12 bases at J, with 11 bases in the middle. The CDR3 nucleotides are TGTGCCATCAGTGAGCCAAGGCGGAGCGTCCTGACTTTC. It translates to CAISEPRRSVLTF.

This clone came up a few times. The J gene is TRBJ2-7, the V gene TRBV28; the D is unclear. CDR1 MDHEN and CDR2 SYDVKM come from the germline V gene. This CDR3 contains 16 residues. Trimming stripped 0 bases from V and 2 bases from J, with 14 bases between. The DNA of the CDR3 is TGTGCCAGCAGTTTATGGTTTAACTCGGGCACCTACGAGCAGTACTTC. Protein sequence: CASSLWFNSGTYEQYF.

The J gene is TRBJ1-5, the V gene TRBV4-1; weak D call: TRBD1 (5 bases). This CDR3 comprises 15 residues. From germline, CDR1 is MGHRA and CDR2 YSYEKL. Trimming left V 2 bases short and J 5 bases short, with 13 bases between. The CDR3 spells CASSQSGTVDQPQHF. CDR3 DNA sequence: TGCGCCAGCAGCCAAAGCGGGACGGTCGATCAGCCCCAGCATTTT.

This clone was seen repeatedly, ten times or more. This chain links TRBV7-1 with TRBJ2-1; 8 positions agree with TRBD2. TRBV7-1 counts as an open reading frame of uncertain function. V gave up 5 bases and J gave up 6 bases; unmatched junction bases: 3. CDR3 size: 13 residues. The CDR3 nucleotides are TGTGCCAGCAGCATCGGACTAGCCAATGAGCAGTTCTTC. Amino acids: CASSIGLANEQFF.

The chain is built from TRBV15 and TRBJ2-5; 11 nucleotides match TRBD2. The CDR3 is made up of 18 amino acids. The germline V gene encodes CDR1 LNHNV and CDR2 YYDKDF (reference sequence). V gave up 0 bases and J gave up 1 base; unmatched junction bases: 7. As DNA, the CDR3 is TGTGCCACCAGCAGAGATCGGCAGGGACTAGCGGTCCAAGAGACCCAGTACTTC. Its translation: CATSRDRQGLAVQETQYF.

V gene TRBV12-5 combines with J gene TRBJ2-7; D is perhaps TRBD1 (5 bases). Between the trimmed V and J ends, which lost 6 bases and 2 bases, there was a span of 14 bases. The length of the CDR3 is 14 residues. The germline V gene has CDR1 LGHNT and CDR2 FRNRAP. The CDR3 here is CASGPSTVTYEQYF. The CDR3 coding sequence is TGTGCTAGTGGGCCCTCGACAGTGACCTACGAGCAGTACTTC.

The rearrangement links TRBV28 to TRBJ2-1; TRBD1 aligns across 10 bases. Unmatched junction bases numbered 13, after V lost 6 bases and J lost 8 bases. The CDR3 covers 16 residues. CDR1 and CDR2 from the germline V gene are MDHEN and SYDVKM. The CDR3 spells CASSPTGTGVFDEQFF. In DNA form, the CDR3 reads TGTGCCAGCAGCCCAACCGGGACAGGGGTCTTCGATGAGCAGTTCTTC.

This clone counts as large. The V call is TRBV9, the J call TRBJ1-1; possible D gene TRBD1, 5 bases. Trimming stripped 0 bases from V and 1 base from J, with 7 bases between. Germline CDR1 and CDR2: SGDLS and YYNGEE. The CDR3 loop spans 14 amino acids. CDR3 nucleotide sequence: TGTGCCAGCAGCGTAGGGGGCTCGAACACTGAAGCTTTCTTT. Amino acid sequence: CASSVGGSNTEAFF.

This clone ranks as large. This sequence joins TRBV6-8 and TRBJ2-7; TRBD2 matches 13 bases. J gave up 4 bases and V 4 bases, and 7 bases lay outside the gene matches. This CDR3 is built from 16 residues. Germline V lookup: CDR1 MNHGY, CDR2 SAAAGT. The CDR3 coding sequence is TGTGCCAGCAGTTGGACTAGCGGGAGTGGCGGGTACGAGCAGTACTTC. The encoded protein is CASSWTSGSGGYEQYF.

The rearrangement links TRBV6-8 to TRBJ2-7; 9 nucleotides agree with TRBD1. Germline V gene data show CDR1 as MNHGY and CDR2 as SAAAGT. J was trimmed by 4 bases and V by 6 bases; bases with no gene match: 1. The CDR3 has 12 residues. The CDR3 region has the DNA TGTGCCAGCAGCGGGACAGGGTACGAGCAGTACTTC. Protein product: CASSGTGYEQYF.